A selection of T cell receptor beta chains follows, all from one sample in a study of cytomegalovirus exposure and HLA in healthy donors. Profiling relied on immunoSEQ multiplex PCR, and the TCRdb table lists in-frame clones only, not all of them. Altogether approximately 170,000 clones are present, less than 95% being singletons, with the ten largest covering around 2.7%. Sequenced sample: PBMCs. These TCRs come from a woman between 18 and 29 years old in good health and CMV-seropositive. Both conserved end residues are part of each CDR3. A D gene is named only where the DNA matches it firmly. The size entry is marked missing in some rows and otherwise reads once, few, many or a size class.

V	length	size	D	J	DNA	CDR3
TRBV25-1	15	NA	TRBD1	TRBJ2-1	TGTGCCAGCAGTGGTCCCCCGGGACAGGGAAATGAGCAGTTCTTC	CASSGPPGQGNEQFF
TRBV28	12	NA	NA	TRBJ2-2	TGTGCCAGCAGCCCTTCTTTTCGGGAGCTGTTTTTT	CASSPSFRELFF
TRBV7-9	15	few	NA	TRBJ2-5	TGTGCCAGCAGCTTAGCGGGGGGGCGGATAGAGACCCAGTACTTC	CASSLAGGRIETQYF
TRBV4-2	17	NA	NA	TRBJ1-1	TGTGCCAGCAGCCACCAGAGGACCCTAGCGGGTAACACTGAAGCTTTCTTT	CASSHQRTLAGNTEAFF
TRBV11-1	12	NA	NA	TRBJ1-2	TGTGCCAGCAGTAACCAGGGCAATGGCTACACCTTC	CASSNQGNGYTF
TRBV28	15	NA	NA	TRBJ1-2	TGTGCCAGCAGTTTAGGAGGTGGGGGCGCCGATGGCTACACCTTC	CASSLGGGGADGYTF
TRBV2	15	once	NA	TRBJ1-2	TGTGCCAGCAGTGAAGCGAGGGCAGGACTATATGGCTACACCTTC	CASSEARAGLYGYTF
TRBV5-1	16	once	NA	TRBJ1-1	TGCGCCAGCAGCACCGGACTAGATACCGGGAACACTGAAGCTTTCTTT	CASSTGLDTGNTEAFF
TRBV28	17	once	TRBD2	TRBJ2-1	TGTGCCAGCAGTCCTTCTGGACTAGCGCGGGCCTACAATGAGCAGTTCTTC	CASSPSGLARAYNEQFF
TRBV6-4	15	once	TRBD2	TRBJ2-1	TGTGCCAGCAGTGAACTAGCGGGCCCAAGGAATGAGCAGTTCTTC	CASSELAGPRNEQFF
TRBV27	14	NA	NA	TRBJ2-1	TGTGCCAGCAGTTTACTTAGCTCCTACAATGAGCAGTTCTTC	CASSLLSSYNEQFF
TRBV5-1	14	NA	NA	TRBJ1-6	TGCGCCAGCAGCTCCCCGGACAGCGGTTCACCCCTCCACTTT	CASSSPDSGSPLHF
TRBV18	14	NA	TRBD2	TRBJ2-4	TGTGCCAGCTCACCACTCGCTAGCGGGAACATTCAGTACTTC	CASSPLASGNIQYF
TRBV7-2	16	NA	TRBD2	TRBJ2-1	TGTGCCAGCAGCTCAAGGGAGGGTAGCTCCTACAATGAGCAGTTCTTC	CASSSREGSSYNEQFF
TRBV9	15	NA	TRBD2	TRBJ2-3	TGTGCCAGCAGCCCCGGGGGGGTGAGCACAGATACGCAGTATTTT	CASSPGGVSTDTQYF
TRBV9	15	NA	TRBD1	TRBJ1-1	TGTGCCAGCAGCAGCCCGACAGGGTTAAACACTGAAGCTTTCTTT	CASSSPTGLNTEAFF
TRBV9	15	NA	TRBD2	TRBJ2-1	TGTGCCAGCAGTGACCTAGCGGGAGGAGGTGCTGAGCAGTTCTTC	CASSDLAGGGAEQFF
TRBV9	14	NA	NA	TRBJ2-7	TGTGCCAGCAGTCCGTTAGGGGGGGGCTACGAGCAGTACTTC	CASSPLGGGYEQYF
TRBV27	14	NA	TRBD2	TRBJ2-3	TGTGCCAGCAGCCAACTAGCGGGAGCAGATACGCAGTATTTT	CASSQLAGADTQYF
TRBV7-2	19	NA	TRBD2	TRBJ2-1	TGTGCCAGCAGCTCGCCCACTAGCGGGAGGGCTAAGTCCTACAATGAGCAGTTCTTC	CASSSPTSGRAKSYNEQFF
TRBV11-2	14	NA	TRBD2	TRBJ2-5	TGTGCCAGCAGTAAGACTAGCGCGCAAGAGACCCAGTACTTC	CASSKTSAQETQYF
TRBV4-3	15	NA	NA	TRBJ2-2	TGCGCCAGCAGCCAAGATAAACTGAACACCGGGGAGCTGTTTTTT	CASSQDKLNTGELFF
TRBV7-9	16	NA	TRBD2	TRBJ2-1	TGTGCCAGCAGCGGCCCTAGCGGGAGCTCCTACAATGAGCAGTTCTTC	CASSGPSGSSYNEQFF
TRBV2	13	NA	TRBD1	TRBJ1-2	TGTGCCACCAACCGGGACAGCATGCGAGGCTACACCTTC	CATNRDSMRGYTF
TRBV2	14	NA	NA	TRBJ2-5	TGTGCCAGCAGTGACCCCAGGGTGGGAGAGACCCAGTACTTC	CASSDPRVGETQYF
TRBV27	13	NA	NA	TRBJ2-7	TGTGCCAGCAGTCCCGCACGGGTTGGGGAGCAGTACTTC	CASSPARVGEQYF
TRBV9	14	NA	NA	TRBJ2-1	TGTGCCAGCAGCGTAGCCTCTTTCGAGAATGAGCAGTTCTTC	CASSVASFENEQFF
TRBV5-4	15	once	NA	TRBJ2-2	TGTGCCAGCAGCTTGTGGGGGGAGGACACCGGGGAGCTGTTTTTT	CASSLWGEDTGELFF
TRBV4-3	17	NA	TRBD2	TRBJ2-5	TGCGCCAGCAGCCAACGAGGCGGGAGTACGAGCCAAGAGACCCAGTACTTC	CASSQRGGSTSQETQYF
TRBV6-6	14	NA	NA	TRBJ2-7	TGTGCCAGCAGTTATGCAGGGGTAAGCTACGAGCAGTACTTC	CASSYAGVSYEQYF
TRBV19	15	NA	TRBD1	TRBJ1-3	TGTGCCAGTAGTGTGGACAGGGGGAGAGGAAACACCATATATTTT	CASSVDRGRGNTIYF
TRBV19	14	NA	NA	TRBJ1-5	TGTGCCAGTACCTCCGGGGAGGGTGGCCAGCCCCAGCATTTT	CASTSGEGGQPQHF
TRBV4-3	15	NA	NA	TRBJ2-3	TGCGCCAGCAGCCAAGATGGAGTACACACAGATACGCAGTATTTT	CASSQDGVHTDTQYF
TRBV5-1	17	NA	TRBD2	TRBJ2-1	TGCGCCAGCAGCTTGGCCGGGCTAGCGGGGGGATACAATGAGCAGTTCTTC	CASSLAGLAGGYNEQFF
TRBV7-9	15	NA	NA	TRBJ2-3	TGTGCCAGCAGCCCCCCAGGGTTTAGCACAGATACGCAGTATTTT	CASSPPGFSTDTQYF
TRBV18	18	NA	NA	TRBJ2-6	TGTGCCAGCTCACCGGTCGTGCGGTCTGGCTCTGGGGCCAACGTCCTGACTTTC	CASSPVVRSGSGANVLTF
TRBV7-2	15	NA	NA	TRBJ2-2	TGTGCCAGCAGCTTAGGACTAGCGAACACCGGGGAGCTGTTTTTT	CASSLGLANTGELFF